The 11 T cell receptor beta chains in this list originate from one sample, sequenced in a study of blood T cell repertoires in COVID-19. Clones were sequenced by immunoSEQ multiplex PCR, and TCRdb holds only the in-frame ones, with some missing. The table includes over 200,000 clones, under 85% detected once. The sample comprised PBMCs or T cells enriched from blood (not recorded which). The receptors stem from a man in his 60s who had recovered from COVID-19.

V is TRBV5-5 and J is TRBJ2-6; TRBD1 might be the D (5 bases). Looked up from germline, CDR1 is SGHKS and CDR2 is YYEKEE (reference sequence). V dropped 2 bases and J dropped 0 bases, with 18 bases sitting between them. This CDR3 has 19 residues. The CDR3 DNA reads as TGTGCCAGCAGCTTACAGGCAGACACCATTGTCTCTGGGGCCAACGTCCTGACTTTC. Its translation is CASSLQADTIVSGANVLTF.

In its sample, this clone was seen once. CDR3 in amino acids: CASRGQAYSNQPQHF. CDR3 bases: TGTGCCAGCAGAGGTCAGGCTTATAGCAATCAGCCCCAGCATTTT. V and J are TRBV6-6 and TRBJ1-5, with D unclear. Looked up from germline, CDR1 is MNHNY and CDR2 is SVGAGI (reference sequence). This CDR3 has 15 amino acids. Between the trimmed V and J ends, which lost 6 bases and 0 bases, there was a span of 12 bases.

This clone was detected once. The rearrangement joins TRBV6-1 to TRBJ2-1; 12 bases map to TRBD2. This CDR3 comprises 19 residues. J gave up 8 bases and V 0 bases, and 14 bases lay outside the gene matches. Germline V gives CDR1 MNHNS, CDR2 SASEGT. This CDR3 is CASSEALLAGLAGGDEQFF. The CDR3 bases are TGTGCCAGCAGTGAAGCTCTCCTCGCGGGTCTAGCGGGGGGGGATGAGCAGTTCTTC.

The DNA for the CDR3 is TGCGCCAGCAGCCCCCAGACAGGGAACTATGGCTACACCTTC. This sequence encodes CASSPQTGNYGYTF. The chain joins TRBV5-1 to TRBJ1-2, with TRBD1 identical over 7 bases. Germline CDR1 reads SGHRS; CDR2 reads YFSETQ. The CDR3 has 14 residues. V lost 4 bases, J lost 2 bases, and 5 bases stayed unmatched.

The J gene is TRBJ2-3, the V gene TRBV7-9; D is possibly TRBD2 (5 bases). Per germline, CDR1 SEHNR and CDR2 FQNEAQ (reference sequence). The ends were cut back, 5 bases at V and 2 bases at J, with 14 bases in the middle. CDR3 length equals 15 residues. CDR3 amino acids: CASSTGERITDTQYF. CDR3 bases: TGTGCCAGCAGCACCGGGGAGCGGATCACAGATACGCAGTATTTT.

Regarding this clone: Its ends do not fully match the called genes, so a read error is possible. The chain joins TRBV6-6 to TRBJ2-7; maybe TRBD2 (6 bases). CDR1 is MNHNY and CDR2 is SVGAGI in the germline V gene (reference sequence). The CDR3 sequence is 17 residues long. CDR3 sequence: CASSRGGSDPFVHLRNF. The CDR3 DNA follows: TGTGCCAGCAGTCGCGGAGGGTCCGACCCCTTCGTCCATCTTAGAAACTTC.

The CDR3 loop reads CASSLEGTPNTGELFF. The CDR3, as DNA: TGCGCCAGCAGCTTGGAGGGGACACCAAACACCGGGGAGCTGTTTTTT. This sequence joins TRBV5-1 and TRBJ2-2; a possible D gene is TRBD1 (6 bases). CDR1 and CDR2 (germline): SGHRS, YFSETQ. There are 16 residues in the CDR3. V was shortened by 0 bases and J by 2 bases, with 11 bases between the two germline ends.

The gene calls are TRBV14 and TRBJ2-2, with 9 bases lining up with TRBD1. J lost 8 bases, V lost 2 bases, and 9 bases had no gene match. Germline assignment: CDR1 SGHDN and CDR2 FVKESK. This CDR3 comprises 16 residues. CDR3 DNA sequence: TGTGCCAGCAGCCAATGGGACAGGGCGGTCGCTGGGGAGCTGTTTTTT. It is translated as CASSQWDRAVAGELFF. The full variable domain, rest sourced from reference TRBV14 and TRBJ2-2, is EAGVTQFPSHSVIEKGQTVTLRCDPISGHDNLYWYRRVMGKEIKFLLHFVKESKQDESGMPNNRFLAERTGGTYSTLKVQPAELEDSGVYFCASSQWDRAVAGELFFGEGSRLTVL.

The chain links TRBV5-1 to TRBJ2-5; possible D gene TRBD2, 6 bases. Between the trimmed V and J ends, which lost 5 bases and 1 base, there was a span of 9 bases. Per germline, CDR1 SGHRS and CDR2 YFSETQ. The CDR3 totals 13 residues. The CDR3 spells CASRGGLQETQYF. CDR3 bases: TGCGCCAGCAGGGGGGGTCTCCAAGAGACCCAGTACTTC.

The chain combines TRBV11-2 with TRBJ2-1; D is uncertain. The ends were cut back, 1 base at V and 6 bases at J, with 13 bases in the middle. CDR1 and CDR2 (germline): SGHAT, FQNNGV. The CDR3 spans 15 residues. CDR3 region: CASSLAGLSFNEQFF. Here the CDR3 DNA reads TGTGCCAGCAGCTTAGCAGGTTTATCATTCAATGAGCAGTTCTTC.

The rearrangement uses TRBV3-1 (or the pseudogene TRBV3-2) and TRBJ1-2, with D maybe TRBD1 (5 bases). The CDR3 is 13 residues long. In germline, CDR1 is LGHDT, CDR2 YNNKEL (reference sequence). Deletions cut 1 base from V and 4 bases from J, with 7 bases between. The chain's CDR3 is CASSQGTSYGYTF. The DNA of the CDR3 is TGTGCCAGCAGCCAAGGGACATCCTATGGCTACACCTTC.